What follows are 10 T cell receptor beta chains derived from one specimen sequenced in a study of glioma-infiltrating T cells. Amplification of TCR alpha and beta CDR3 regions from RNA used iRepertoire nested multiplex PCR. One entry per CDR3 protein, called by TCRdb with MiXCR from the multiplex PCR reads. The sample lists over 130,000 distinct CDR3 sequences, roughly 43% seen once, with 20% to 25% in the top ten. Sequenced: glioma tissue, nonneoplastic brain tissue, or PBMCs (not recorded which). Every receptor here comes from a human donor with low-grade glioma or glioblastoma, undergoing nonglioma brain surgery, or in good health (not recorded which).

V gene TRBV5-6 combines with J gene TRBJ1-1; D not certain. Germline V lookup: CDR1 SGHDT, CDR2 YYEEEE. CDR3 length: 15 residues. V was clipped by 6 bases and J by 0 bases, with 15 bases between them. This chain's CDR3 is CASTQRSYMNTEAFF. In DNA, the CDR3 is TGTGCCAGCACTCAGCGATCCTATATGAACACTGAAGCTTTCTTT.

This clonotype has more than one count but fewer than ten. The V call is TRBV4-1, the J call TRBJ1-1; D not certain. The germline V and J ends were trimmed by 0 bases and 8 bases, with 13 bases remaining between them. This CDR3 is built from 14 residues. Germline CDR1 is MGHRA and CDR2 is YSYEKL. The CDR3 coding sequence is TGCGCCAGCAGCCAAGATAGGATCATTCGGGAAGCTTTCTTT. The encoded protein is CASSQDRIIREAFF.

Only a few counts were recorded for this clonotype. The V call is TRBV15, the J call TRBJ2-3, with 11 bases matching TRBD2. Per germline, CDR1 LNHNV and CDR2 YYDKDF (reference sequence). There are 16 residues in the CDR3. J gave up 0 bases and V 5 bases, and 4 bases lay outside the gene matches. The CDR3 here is CATSPGTSGSTDTQYF. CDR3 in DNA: TGTGCCACCAGCCCTGGGACTAGCGGAAGCACAGATACGCAGTATTTT.

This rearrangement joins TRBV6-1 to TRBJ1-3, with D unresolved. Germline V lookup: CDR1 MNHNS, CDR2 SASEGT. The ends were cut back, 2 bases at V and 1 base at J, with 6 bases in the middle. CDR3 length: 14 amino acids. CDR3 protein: CASSETLSGNTIYF. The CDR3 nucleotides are TGTGCCAGCAGTGAAACCCTTTCTGGAAACACCATATATTTT.

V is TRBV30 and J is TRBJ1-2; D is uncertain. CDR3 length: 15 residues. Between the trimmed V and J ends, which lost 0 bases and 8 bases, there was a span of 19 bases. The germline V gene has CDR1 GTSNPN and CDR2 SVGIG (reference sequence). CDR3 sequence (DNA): TGTGCCTGGAGTGTATTATATCTGGCGACGGGGGGCTACACCTTC. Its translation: CAWSVLYLATGGYTF.

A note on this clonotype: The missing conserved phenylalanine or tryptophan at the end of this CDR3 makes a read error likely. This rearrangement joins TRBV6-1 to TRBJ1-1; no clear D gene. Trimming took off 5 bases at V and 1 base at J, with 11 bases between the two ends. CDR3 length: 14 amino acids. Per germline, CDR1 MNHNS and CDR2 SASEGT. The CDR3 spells CASSPGLPNTEAFY. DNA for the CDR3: TGTGCCAGCAGTCCCGGACTCCCGAACACTGAAGCTTTCTAT.

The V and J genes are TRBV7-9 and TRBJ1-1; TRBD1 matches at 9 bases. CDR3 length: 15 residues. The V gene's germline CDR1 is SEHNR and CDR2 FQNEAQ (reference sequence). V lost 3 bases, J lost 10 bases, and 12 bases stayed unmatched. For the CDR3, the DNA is TGTGCCAGCAGCTTCCAAGGGACAGGGTTGTTGTCAGCTTTCTTT. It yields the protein CASSFQGTGLLSAFF.

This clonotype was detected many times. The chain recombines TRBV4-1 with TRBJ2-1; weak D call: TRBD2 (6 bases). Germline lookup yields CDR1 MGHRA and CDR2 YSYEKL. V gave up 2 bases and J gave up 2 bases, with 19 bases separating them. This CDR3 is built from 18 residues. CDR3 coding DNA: TGCGCCAGCAGCCAAAGATTATCCGGGAGTGATCCCTACAATGAGCAGTTCTTC. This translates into CASSQRLSGSDPYNEQFF.

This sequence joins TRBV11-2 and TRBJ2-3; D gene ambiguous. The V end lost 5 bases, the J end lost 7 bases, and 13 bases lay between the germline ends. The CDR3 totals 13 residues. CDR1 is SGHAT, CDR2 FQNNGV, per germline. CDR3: CASSPSEWYTQYF. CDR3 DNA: TGTGCCAGCAGCCCCTCGGAGTGGTATACGCAGTATTTT.

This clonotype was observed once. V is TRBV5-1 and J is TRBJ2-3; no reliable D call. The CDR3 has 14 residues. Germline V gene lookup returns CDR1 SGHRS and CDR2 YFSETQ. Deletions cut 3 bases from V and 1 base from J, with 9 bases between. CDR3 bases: TGCGCCAGCAGCTCGATGTGGGGCACAGATACGCAGTATTTT. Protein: CASSSMWGTDTQYF.